The 10 T cell receptor beta chains in this list originate from one sample, sequenced in a study of cytomegalovirus exposure and HLA in healthy donors. Primers included in the PCR were 60 Vbeta and 13 Jbeta primers. Some clones are missing from TCRdb's copy, which holds only in-frame ones; the method was immunoSEQ multiplex PCR. This sample has 110,000 or so clones, with around 77% found just once. Sequencing was performed on PBMCs. These receptors came from a man over 45 in good health and CMV-seropositive.

This clone was picked up a small number of times. Compared with germline, one end of the junction differs, possibly owing to a read error. The V call is TRBV6-1, the J call TRBJ2-7, with a possible D match to TRBD2 (6 bases). Per germline, CDR1 MNHNS and CDR2 SASEGT. The CDR3 is made up of 14 amino acids. This CDR3 is CASREAGDLREQYF. The CDR3 DNA is TGTGCCAGCAGGGAAGCGGGTGACTTGAGGGAGCAGTACTTC.

The chain couples TRBV23-1 to TRBJ2-2; the D gene is possibly TRBD2 (7 bases). TRBV23-1 is noted as an ORF with a role that remains uncertain. The V end lost 6 bases, the J end lost 7 bases, and 18 bases lay between the germline ends. The CDR3 extends over 15 amino acids. Here the CDR3 DNA reads TGCGCCAGCAGACCCCTGGGGGGGCTTGGCGGGGAGCTGTTTTTT. Protein sequence: CASRPLGGLGGELFF.

The J gene is TRBJ1-5, the V gene TRBV28; tentatively, D is TRBD1 (6 bases). This CDR3 region has 17 residues. Per the germline V gene, CDR1 is MDHEN and CDR2 is SYDVKM. Trimming pared 4 bases from V and 3 bases from J, leaving 19 bases between. The chain's CDR3 is CASSSPTGPRTNQPQHF. For the CDR3, the DNA is TGTGCCAGCAGTTCTCCTACAGGGCCGCGGACCAATCAGCCCCAGCATTTT.

V gene TRBV9 combines with J gene TRBJ2-2; D gene unclear. This CDR3 spans 15 amino acids. Trimming took 0 bases from V and 6 from J, leaving 12 bases between them. From germline, CDR1 is SGDLS and CDR2 YYNGEE. Here the CDR3 reads CASSVEFAESGELFF. CDR3 DNA: TGTGCCAGCAGCGTAGAGTTTGCCGAGTCCGGGGAGCTGTTTTTT.

The chain employs TRBV7-9 and TRBJ2-7; 7 bases fit TRBD2. V shed 5 bases and J 6 bases; nucleotides not matched to a gene: 19. The CDR3 is 17 amino acids. Germline V gene lookup returns CDR1 SEHNR and CDR2 FQNEAQ (reference sequence). As DNA, the CDR3 is TGTGCCAGCAGCGCGGCCCGGGGGGAGGGCGGGTCGTCCGAGCAGTACTTC. This encodes CASSAARGEGGSSEQYF.

The rearrangement joins TRBV7-9 to TRBJ1-2; the match to TRBD1 covers 8 bases. The CDR3 has 14 residues. V dropped 5 bases and J dropped 8; count of bases not matched to a gene: 10. Per germline, CDR1 SEHNR and CDR2 FQNEAQ (reference sequence). Written as DNA, the CDR3 is TGTGCCAGCAGCGATATCCGGACAGGGCAAGGCTACACCTTC. Amino acid sequence: CASSDIRTGQGYTF.

The chain links TRBV5-1 to TRBJ1-4; D ambiguous. CDR1 is SGHRS, CDR2 YFSETQ, per germline. V was trimmed by 0 bases and J by 6 bases, leaving 12 bases between them. The CDR3 runs to 15 residues. The CDR3 sequence is CASSLAESNDEKLFF. CDR3 nucleotide sequence: TGCGCCAGCAGCTTGGCGGAGAGTAATGATGAAAAACTGTTTTTT.

The rearrangement links TRBV7-9 to TRBJ2-1; TRBD2 might be the D (6 bases). CDR1 and CDR2 from the germline V gene are SEHNR and FQNEAQ (reference sequence). Trimming stripped 5 bases from V and 4 bases from J, with 12 bases between. CDR3 size: 14 residues. The chain's CDR3 is CASSPRLGYNEQFF. In DNA form, the CDR3 reads TGTGCCAGCAGCCCAAGACTAGGTTACAATGAGCAGTTCTTC.

This chain uses TRBV5-1 with TRBJ2-3, with D maybe TRBD2 (6 bases). CDR1 is SGHRS, CDR2 YFSETQ, per germline. The CDR3 contains 14 residues. V was pared by 1 base and J by 5 bases, with 11 bases between. The CDR3 DNA follows: TGCGCCAGCAGCTTGTCGCAGGAGGGAGATACGCAGTATTTT. It encodes CASSLSQEGDTQYF.

The chain links TRBV4-1 to TRBJ2-1; 8 bases align to TRBD2. The CDR3 totals 16 residues. V was pared by 0 bases and J by 6 bases, with 7 bases of the junction left unmatched. Per germline, CDR1 MGHRA and CDR2 YSYEKL. CDR3 sequence (DNA): TGCGCCAGCAGCCAAGATTCGGCGGGGGGAAGCAATGAGCAGTTCTTC. Protein sequence: CASSQDSAGGSNEQFF.